This is a list of T cell receptor beta chains from one sample in a study of CD8 T cells in Susac syndrome. In TCRdb, the immunoSEQ multiplex PCR reads were re-called with MiXCR into one record per CDR3 protein. This sample has about 140,000 distinct CDR3 sequences, with 95% found just once. The sequencing input was CD8+ T cells from PBMCs. The receptors were gathered from a human donor with Susac syndrome. Each CDR3 is given with its conserved first and last residue. Each record gives: D gene, clone size, V gene, J gene, CDR3 DNA, CDR3 protein. A D gene is named only where the DNA matches it firmly. Not all rows give a size; the values are once, few, many and, for expanded clones, a class.

TRBD2	.	TRBV9	TRBJ2-3	TGTGCCAGCAGCGTACCGAAGGGACTAGCGGGAGGGCCACGTTCGACAGATACGCAGTATTTT	CASSVPKGLAGGPRSTDTQYF
.	.	TRBV6-6	TRBJ2-5	TGTGCCACCGACCGGGCCTCGCAAGAGACCCAGTACTTC	CATDRASQETQYF
.	.	TRBV9	TRBJ2-1	TGTGCCAGCAGCGTAGGAAGCCTCTTAGGGCGAACGTTGACCAATGAGCAGTTCTTC	CASSVGSLLGRTLTNEQFF
.	.	TRBV7-3	TRBJ2-1	TGTGCCAGCAGCTTAACGCAGGGGGGATTCAATGAGCAGTTCTTC	CASSLTQGGFNEQFF
TRBD2	.	TRBV10-3	TRBJ2-1	TGTGCCACGCGGGAGGGCCTATACAATGAGCAGTTCTTC	CATREGLYNEQFF
.	once	TRBV7-6	TRBJ2-3	TGTGCCAGCATAAACGGGATCGCGCAGTATTTT	CASINGIAQYF
TRBD2	once	TRBV12-3/TRBV12-4	TRBJ2-3	TGTGCCAGCAGTTTGACTAGCGGGATGGAAGATACGCAGTATTTT	CASSLTSGMEDTQYF
TRBD1	.	TRBV20-1	TRBJ1-5	TGCAGTGCTCCTCTTCCCTCCGGGACAGAAAGAGGTCAGCCCCAGCATTTT	CSAPLPSGTERGQPQHF
.	.	TRBV11-2	TRBJ2-1	TGTGCCAGCAGCGGGCCATCCCGCCAGTTCTTC	CASSGPSRQFF
.	.	TRBV13	TRBJ1-2	TGTGCCAGCAGCTTAGAGCGAAACTATGGCTACACCTTC	CASSLERNYGYTF
.	.	TRBV15	TRBJ2-5	TGTGCCACCAGCAGAGATTTAGGGGAAGAGACCCAGTACTTC	CATSRDLGEETQYF
.	.	TRBV15	TRBJ2-1	TGTGCCACCAGCAGAGATAATGAGCAGTTCTTC	CATSRDNEQFF
TRBD1	.	TRBV4-1	TRBJ2-5	TGCGCCAGCAGCCAAGACCCAGGGGGCCCTAGGGCTGCCCAGTACTTC	CASSQDPGGPRAAQYF
.	.	TRBV2	TRBJ2-7	TGTGCTCTAGCAGGAAGCCCCTACGAGCAGTACTTC	CALAGSPYEQYF
.	.	TRBV20-1	TRBJ2-7	TGCAGTGCTCGAAACCGGGACGGTCACTACGAGCAGTACTTC	CSARNRDGHYEQYF
TRBD1	.	TRBV7-9	TRBJ2-7	TGTGCCAGCAGCTCCCCTGCGACAGGGCGAAACGAGCAGTACTTC	CASSSPATGRNEQYF
TRBD2	once	TRBV20-1	TRBJ2-1	TGCAGTGCTCGAAGACTAGCGCTTGAGCAGTTCTTC	CSARRLALEQFF
.	.	TRBV6-2/TRBV6-3	TRBJ2-1	TGTGCCAGCAGTTACCCTGGGGCACGGCACAATGAGCAGTTCTTC	CASSYPGARHNEQFF
TRBD1	once	TRBV5-4	TRBJ2-7	TGTGCCAGCAGGGTACAGGGGACCTACGAGCAGTACTTC	CASRVQGTYEQYF
.	.	TRBV27	TRBJ2-3	TGTGCCAGCAGACCTGGGAGTCGCGATACGCAGTATTTT	CASRPGSRDTQYF
.	.	TRBV15	TRBJ2-2	TGTGCCACCGAAGAGAACACCGGGGAGCTGTTTTTT	CATEENTGELFF
TRBD1	.	TRBV7-3	TRBJ1-1	TGTGCCAGCAGCCTATCACAGGGGCTCACTGAAGCTTTCTTT	CASSLSQGLTEAFF
.	.	TRBV29-1	TRBJ2-3	TGCAGCGTTGATGGGATTCCCCAGGGAAGAGGAGATACGCAGTATTTT	CSVDGIPQGRGDTQYF
.	.	TRBV21-1	TRBJ2-7	TGTGCCAGCAGCAAAGAGGACGGAGAGCAGTACTTC	CASSKEDGEQYF
TRBD2	.	TRBV6-1	TRBJ2-2	TGTGCCAGCAGAGGGTTGGGCTTAGCGGGGTACTCCGGGGAGCTGTTTTTT	CASRGLGLAGYSGELFF
.	once	TRBV4-1	TRBJ2-1	TGCGCCAGCAGCCAAGTCCAGGGATCCTACAATGAGCAGTTCTTC	CASSQVQGSYNEQFF
TRBD1	.	TRBV7-9	TRBJ2-7	TGTGCCAGCAGCTCCCAGACAGGGGCTGGAACCTACGAGCAGTACTTC	CASSSQTGAGTYEQYF
.	.	TRBV12-3/TRBV12-4	TRBJ2-1	TGTGCCAGCAGTTTTACGGGAGTCGGTAATGAGCAGTTCTTC	CASSFTGVGNEQFF
.	.	TRBV6-2/TRBV6-3	TRBJ1-1	TGTGCCAGCAGTTACACGGACCAGAACACTGAAGCTTTCTTT	CASSYTDQNTEAFF
.	.	TRBV20-1	TRBJ2-5	TGCAGTGCAACGGTGGGCGGGATTCACCAAGAGACCCAGTACTTC	CSATVGGIHQETQYF
.	.	TRBV12-3/TRBV12-4	TRBJ1-1	TGTGCCAGCAGTTTTGGGACTGTGAACACTGAAGCTTTCTTT	CASSFGTVNTEAFF
TRBD1	.	TRBV4-1	TRBJ2-7	TGCGCCAGCAGCCAGAACCCGGGACAGAGCTCCTACGAGCAGTACTTC	CASSQNPGQSSYEQYF
.	.	TRBV7-3	TRBJ2-3	TGTGCCAGCAGCTCCACAGGGATGGTAGGAGATACGCAGTATTTT	CASSSTGMVGDTQYF
TRBD1	.	TRBV29-1	TRBJ1-2	TGCAGCGTTGCTGGGACAGGGGATGGCTACACCTTC	CSVAGTGDGYTF
.	.	TRBV9	TRBJ1-2	TGTGCCAGCAGCGTAGTGGAGGACGGCTACACCTTC	CASSVVEDGYTF
.	.	TRBV3-1	TRBJ1-5	TGTGCCAGCGGAAGCCAGGGGTTCAATCAGCCCCAGCATTTT	CASGSQGFNQPQHF
.	.	TRBV20-1	TRBJ2-1	TGCAGTGCTAGTGGCGGGTACAATGAGCAGTTCTTC	CSASGGYNEQFF
.	.	TRBV27	TRBJ2-3	TGTGCCAGCAGTCCTCGAGGTAGCGCAGATACGCAGTATTTT	CASSPRGSADTQYF
.	once	TRBV12-3/TRBV12-4	TRBJ1-2	TGTGCCAGCAGTCCACCCCACGGCGATGGCTACACCTTC	CASSPPHGDGYTF
TRBD2	.	TRBV11-2	TRBJ2-7	TGTGCCAGCAGCTTAGGTCGGAGCGGGAGGGGGGAGCAGTACTTC	CASSLGRSGRGEQYF
TRBD1	.	TRBV6-5	TRBJ1-1	TGTGCCAGCAGTTACCCACCCAGTGACAGGGGGGTAGGGAACACTGAAGCTTTCTTT	CASSYPPSDRGVGNTEAFF
TRBD1	.	TRBV20-1	TRBJ2-3	TGCAGTGCAGCCGGGACAGGGGAACCCACAGATACGCAGTATTTT	CSAAGTGEPTDTQYF
.	.	TRBV9	TRBJ1-1	TGTGCCAGCAGCGTAGGCCAGGCTGCGGCTTTCTTT	CASSVGQAAAFF
TRBD2	.	TRBV12-3/TRBV12-4	TRBJ2-7	TGTGCCAGCGGGGCGGGGGGTGGCGGGAGTAAAGACGAGCAGTACTTC	CASGAGGGGSKDEQYF
.	.	TRBV28	TRBJ1-5	TGTGCCAGCAGTTTATTGGATGGACAGAGCAATCAGCCCCAGCATTTT	CASSLLDGQSNQPQHF
.	few	TRBV4-1	TRBJ2-7	TGCGCCAGCACCCAAACGACAGACTCCTACGAGCAGTACTTC	CASTQTTDSYEQYF
.	once	TRBV28	TRBJ2-7	TGTGCCAGCAGTTTCTCCGACAGCGTTTCCTACGAGCAGTACTTC	CASSFSDSVSYEQYF
.	once	TRBV3-1	TRBJ2-7	TGTGCCAGCAGCCCCTCCTTTACAGGGATCTACGAGCAGTACTTC	CASSPSFTGIYEQYF
.	.	TRBV29-1	TRBJ1-5	TGCAGCGTTGAATTGGATGGTGGAATGGGGCCCCAGCATTTT	CSVELDGGMGPQHF
TRBD1	.	TRBV20-1	TRBJ1-2	TGCAGTGCCGACAGGGGAGCTAACTATGGCTACACCTTC	CSADRGANYGYTF
TRBD2	.	TRBV15	TRBJ2-1	TGTGCCACCAGCAGAGAGAAGGGAGGGTACAATGAGCAGTTCTTC	CATSREKGGYNEQFF
TRBD1	.	TRBV29-1	TRBJ1-2	TGCAGCGTTGATACAGACAGGGGTCGCGCAGGCTACACCTTC	CSVDTDRGRAGYTF
.	.	TRBV19	TRBJ2-5	TGTGCCAGTAGTATAATAGTTGGGCGGAAACAAGAGACCCAGTACTTC	CASSIIVGRKQETQYF
TRBD1	.	TRBV13	TRBJ1-1	TGTGCCAGCAGCCCCGACAGGGTCTCTGAAGCTTTCTTT	CASSPDRVSEAFF
.	.	TRBV18	TRBJ2-2	TGTGCCAGCTCACCAAATACAGGAGTGATTCGAGACACCGGGGAGCTGTTTTTT	CASSPNTGVIRDTGELFF
TRBD1	.	TRBV11-2	TRBJ1-1	TGTGCCAGCAGCCCCGGGACAGGGGGTTTCGAAGCTTTCTTT	CASSPGTGGFEAFF
TRBD2	.	TRBV19	TRBJ2-7	TGTGCCAGTAGTATCTCACTAGCGGGAGTCTACGAGCAGTACTTC	CASSISLAGVYEQYF
.	.	TRBV6-6	TRBJ2-1	TGTGCCATCCAGACCGCCAGCAATGAGCAGTTCTTC	CAIQTASNEQFF
TRBD2	.	TRBV28	TRBJ2-1	TGTGCCAGCCTACCTATAAGCGGGATTAGGAATGAGCAGTTCTTC	CASLPISGIRNEQFF